This is a list of T cell receptor beta chains from one sample in a study of post-analysis software for immune sequencing data. TCRdb ran MiXCR on the PCR reads and lists one entry per CDR3 protein. The data contain some 890,000 distinct CDR3 sequences, 53% of them singletons. Input material: blood. The receptor set was obtained from a girl between 5 and 17 years old with multiple sclerosis. Both conserved end residues are part of each CDR3. A D gene is named only where the DNA matches it firmly. Rows may omit the clone size; those that give it use once, few, many or a size class.

CDR3 protein	CDR3 DNA	D gene	clone size	J gene	V gene
CATSDPGPHNEQFF	TGTGCCACCAGTGATCCCGGCCCCCACAATGAGCAGTTCTTC	.	.	TRBJ2-1	TRBV24-1
CAISGQGDTYGYTF	TGTGCCATCAGTGGACAGGGGGACACCTATGGCTACACCTTC	TRBD1	.	TRBJ1-2	TRBV10-3
CASRQTGIETQYF	TGTGCCAGCAGACAGACAGGGATCGAGACCCAGTACTTC	TRBD1	few	TRBJ2-5	TRBV6-2/TRBV6-3
CSASRTAEPGEQYF	TGCAGTGCTAGCAGGACAGCAGAACCGGGCGAGCAGTACTTC	.	few	TRBJ2-7	TRBV20-1
CASIARGAGVHEQYF	TGTGCCAGCATTGCCAGGGGAGCGGGAGTCCACGAGCAGTACTTC	TRBD2	.	TRBJ2-7	TRBV27
CASSPGQMVSYEQYF	TGTGCCAGCTCACCCGGACAGATGGTTTCCTACGAGCAGTACTTC	.	few	TRBJ2-7	TRBV18
CAISRDRLNTEAFF	TGTGCCATCAGCCGGGACAGGCTGAACACTGAAGCTTTCTTT	TRBD1	.	TRBJ1-1	TRBV10-3
CASGLVLYPLAKNIQYF	TGTGCTAGTGGTTTGGTACTTTATCCACTAGCCAAAAACATTCAGTACTTC	.	.	TRBJ2-4	TRBV12-5
CSARDPFGYEQYF	TGCAGTGCTAGAGATCCGTTTGGCTACGAGCAGTACTTC	.	few	TRBJ2-7	TRBV20-1
CASSQDPINYEQYF	TGCGCCAGCAGCCAAGATCCCATCAACTACGAGCAGTACTTC	.	.	TRBJ2-7	TRBV4-1
CASSPSPWLPTLHF	TGTGCCAGCAGTCCCTCCCCCTGGTTACCGACCCTCCACTTT	.	.	TRBJ1-6	TRBV27
CSVAGSVNEQFF	TGCAGCGTTGCGGGTAGCGTCAATGAGCAGTTCTTC	.	few	TRBJ2-1	TRBV29-1
CASSLGRADSNQPQHF	TGTGCCAGCAGTTTGGGCAGGGCAGATAGCAATCAGCCCCAGCATTTT	.	few	TRBJ1-5	TRBV12-3/TRBV12-4
CASSVPGDLSGKLFF	TGTGCCAGCAGCGTCCCAGGGGATCTTTCCGGAAAACTGTTTTTT	.	.	TRBJ1-4	TRBV7-2
CSALMTSGEQFF	TGCAGTGCTTTGATGACTAGCGGGGAGCAGTTCTTC	TRBD2	.	TRBJ2-1	TRBV20-1
CASSGSVAGAGEQFF	TGTGCCAGCAGTGGAAGTGTTGCGGGGGCAGGGGAGCAGTTCTTC	.	few	TRBJ2-1	TRBV27
CSGLDRVRQETQYF	TGCAGCGGACTTGACAGGGTCAGACAAGAGACCCAGTACTTC	TRBD1	few	TRBJ2-5	TRBV29-1
CASSFGFTGPKEGYTF	TGTGCCAGCAGCTTCGGTTTTACGGGCCCCAAAGAAGGCTACACCTTC	.	.	TRBJ1-2	TRBV7-6
CSAPRQGSSYEQYF	TGCAGTGCCCCGAGACAGGGAAGCTCCTACGAGCAGTACTTC	TRBD1	.	TRBJ2-7	TRBV20-1
CSAKTGVEQFF	TGCAGTGCTAAGACAGGGGTTGAGCAGTTCTTC	TRBD1	.	TRBJ2-1	TRBV20-1
CASRPLGTVNTEAFF	TGTGCCAGCAGGCCTCTCGGGACAGTGAACACTGAAGCTTTCTTT	TRBD1	few	TRBJ1-1	TRBV12-3/TRBV12-4
CASSELAGGFTDTQYF	TGTGCCAGCAGTGAACTAGCGGGAGGGTTCACAGATACGCAGTATTTT	TRBD2	many	TRBJ2-3	TRBV6-4
CSAKTGRSLNEQYF	TGCAGTGCTAAAACCGGACGGAGTCTCAATGAGCAGTACTTC	.	once	TRBJ2-7	TRBV20-1
CASSQDLSSYEQYF	TGTGCCAGCAGCCAAGATCTCAGTTCCTACGAGCAGTACTTC	.	few	TRBJ2-7	TRBV14
CASRYTERGQTYEQYF	TGCGCCAGCAGATATACGGAGCGAGGTCAAACCTACGAGCAGTACTTC	.	.	TRBJ2-7	TRBV5-1
CASSLVVGQGRGAKNIQYF	TGTGCCAGCAGCTTGGTCGTGGGACAGGGCCGAGGGGCCAAAAACATTCAGTACTTC	TRBD1	once	TRBJ2-4	TRBV5-5
CASSKNVAETQYF	TGCGCCAGCAGCAAAAACGTCGCCGAGACCCAGTACTTC	.	few	TRBJ2-5	TRBV5-1
CASSLMGNPYEQYF	TGTGCCAGCAGCCTTATGGGTAACCCCTACGAGCAGTACTTC	.	.	TRBJ2-7	TRBV14
CASSPRHIPYEQYF	TGTGCCAGCAGCCCCCGTCACATTCCCTACGAGCAGTACTTC	.	.	TRBJ2-7	TRBV3-1
CASSFRRLAGGVSYNEQFF	TGTGCCAGCAGTTTTAGGAGACTAGCGGGGGGGGTTTCCTACAATGAGCAGTTCTTC	TRBD2	few	TRBJ2-1	TRBV12-3/TRBV12-4
CASSNLAGGPVEQYF	TGTGCCAGTAGTAACCTAGCGGGAGGACCGGTCGAGCAGTACTTC	TRBD2	.	TRBJ2-7	TRBV19
CASSYGSRDRHNEQFF	TGTGCCAGCAGTTACGGGTCACGGGACAGACACAATGAGCAGTTCTTC	TRBD1	.	TRBJ2-1	TRBV6-6
CASSFGLAGAKSSYNEQFF	TGTGCCAGCAGCTTCGGACTAGCGGGGGCCAAGAGCTCCTACAATGAGCAGTTCTTC	TRBD2	few	TRBJ2-1	TRBV11-1